One sample yielded the 16 T cell receptor beta chains listed below, sequenced in a study of CD8+CD57+ T cells in acquired aplastic anemia. The patients chosen for sequencing had shown expansion of CD8+CD57+ cells (detected by flow cytometry). The template for TCR beta VDJ and CDR3 sequence profiling was genomic DNA. TCRdb passed the reads through MiXCR, listing each CDR3 protein once. This sample yields 160,000 or so distinct CDR3 sequences, of which less than 50% are seen a single time; under 35% belongs to the top ten. The sequencing sample was made of sorted CD4+, CD8+, or CD8+CD57+ T cells (not recorded which) from PBMCs. Source of these receptors: a human donor with aplastic anemia.

This clonotype was seen at least ten times. In DNA, the CDR3 is TGTGCCAGCAGCAAGACAGGGTACGAGCGGGGGGAGCAGTACTTC. Its protein product is CASSKTGYERGEQYF. The chain recombines TRBV6-1 with TRBJ2-7; D is possibly TRBD2 (8 bases). Germline CDR1 is MNHNS and CDR2 is SASEGT. This CDR3 spans 15 amino acids. Trimming cost V 6 bases and J 7 bases, with 22 bases left between them.

At least ten counts were recorded for this clonotype. This chain connects TRBV11-2 to TRBJ2-7; 9 nucleotides line up with TRBD2. The CDR3 runs 16 residues. V lost 1 base and J lost 7; bases outside the gene matches: 11. Germline V gene data show CDR1 as SGHAT and CDR2 as FQNNGV. The CDR3, as DNA: TGTGCCAGCAGCTTAGGGACCGGGACTAGCTCTCGAGAGCAGTACTTC. It yields the protein CASSLGTGTSSREQYF.

V is TRBV2 and J is TRBJ2-3, with D uncertain. V lost 3 bases to trimming and J lost 11 bases, with 12 bases between them. The CDR3 extends over 12 amino acids. The germline gives CDR1 SNHLY, CDR2 FYNNEI. The CDR3 sequence: CASSDVSWVQYF. The CDR3, as DNA: TGTGCCAGCAGTGACGTCAGCTGGGTGCAGTATTTT. Combining the CDR3 with reference TRBV2 and TRBJ2-3 gives the whole variable domain EPEVTQTPSHQVTQMGQEVILRCVPISNHLYFYWYRQILGQKVEFLVSFYNNEISEKSEIFDDQFSVERPDGSNFTLKIRSTKLEDSAMYFCASSDVSWVQYFGPGTRLTVL.

The CDR3 nucleotides read TGTGCCAGTAGTACCGAGGCGTCCCTGAACTACGAGCAGTACTTC. Amino acids: CASSTEASLNYEQYF. The chain combines TRBV19 with TRBJ2-7; D remains unclear. From germline, CDR1 is LNHDA and CDR2 SQIVND (reference sequence). The CDR3 runs to 15 residues. V shed 4 bases and J shed 3 bases, with 16 bases lying between them.

The J gene is TRBJ1-3, the V gene TRBV29-1; D call uncertain. This CDR3 comprises 14 residues. Deletions cut 2 bases from V and 2 bases from J, with 10 bases between. Per the germline V gene, CDR1 is SQVTM and CDR2 is ANQGSEA. The CDR3 spells CSVERTKAGNTIYF. Here the CDR3 DNA reads TGCAGCGTTGAACGTACGAAAGCTGGAAACACCATATATTTT.

Ten or more counts support this clonotype. J is TRBJ1-2 and V is TRBV4-3; 7 bases align to TRBD1. The J segment lost 6 bases and the V segment lost 3 bases, leaving 4 bases of the junction unmatched. The CDR3 covers 13 residues. Germline values: CDR1 LGHNA, CDR2 YSLEER. The CDR3 DNA follows: TGCGCCAGCAGCCACCTGACAGGGAATGGCTACACCTTC. Encoded protein: CASSHLTGNGYTF.

This clonotype was recorded many times. J is TRBJ2-1 and V is TRBV20-1; 10 bases match TRBD2. Losses at the gene ends were 0 bases for V and 8 bases for J; bases not matched to a gene: 13. The CDR3 covers 17 residues. From germline, CDR1 is DFQATT and CDR2 SNEGSKA (reference sequence). The CDR3 protein is CSARDRLAGVFRYEQFF. The DNA of the CDR3 is TGCAGTGCTAGAGATCGGCTAGCGGGAGTGTTTCGCTATGAGCAGTTCTTC.

This clonotype was seen a few times. The rearrangement uses TRBV29-1 and TRBJ2-1; D not certain. CDR3 length equals 11 residues. CDR1 and CDR2 from the germline V gene are SQVTM and ANQGSEA. Trimming took 5 bases from V and 6 from J, leaving 8 bases between them. The CDR3 DNA reads TGCAGCGTTTCTCGGGCCAATGAGCAGTTCTTC. It encodes CSVSRANEQFF.

At least ten counts were recorded for this clonotype. The CDR3 region is CSVDPPGHYGYTF. The CDR3 coding sequence is TGCAGCGTTGACCCGCCGGGTCACTATGGCTACACCTTC. The rearrangement links TRBV29-1 to TRBJ1-2; D gene ambiguous. The CDR3 spans 13 residues. Per germline, CDR1 SQVTM and CDR2 ANQGSEA. Trimming shortened V by 3 bases and J by 3 bases, and 11 bases separated the two germline ends. Full variable domain (remainder filled in from reference TRBV29-1 and TRBJ1-2): SAVISQKPSRDICQRGTSLTIQCQVDSQVTMMFWYRQQPGQSLTLIATANQGSEATYESGFVIDKFPISRPNLTFSTLTVSNMSPEDSSIYLCSVDPPGHYGYTFGSGTRLTVV.

The rearrangement joins TRBV5-1 to TRBJ2-7, with 7 bases lining up with TRBD1. Germline trimming cut 1 base from V and 5 bases from J; bases unmatched to any gene: 6. This CDR3 region has 14 residues. Germline CDR1 SGHRS, CDR2 YFSETQ. CDR3 bases: TGCGCCAGCAGCTTGTACGAGGGGGCAGACGAGCAGTACTTC. It specifies CASSLYEGADEQYF.

This chain connects TRBV19 to TRBJ2-5, with a weak D call TRBD1 (6 bases). Trimming removed 5 bases from V and 4 bases from J, with 17 bases in between. Germline CDR1 is LNHDA and CDR2 is SQIVND (reference sequence). The CDR3 loop spans 15 amino acids. In DNA form, the CDR3 reads TGTGCCAGTAGTCCGCAGGGGTATCCAGGAGAGACCCAGTACTTC. Protein sequence: CASSPQGYPGETQYF.

The chain employs TRBV9 and TRBJ2-7; 10 bases align to TRBD1. Germline V gene lookup returns CDR1 SGDLS and CDR2 YYNGEE. This CDR3 region has 15 residues. The junction had 3 bases not matched to a gene; V was cut back by 2 bases and J by 1 base. The CDR3 region is CASSVGQGISYEQYF. The CDR3 DNA is TGTGCCAGCAGCGTGGGACAGGGGATTTCCTACGAGCAGTACTTC.

This clonotype showed up many times. The chain employs TRBV12-3 or TRBV12-4 and TRBJ2-7; D is unresolved. The CDR3 extends over 14 amino acids. V lost 7 bases, J lost 7 bases, and 20 bases lay in between. DNA of the CDR3: TGTGCCAGCACCTTTACGACCCGTAGTGGGGAGCAGTACTTC. Residues: CASTFTTRSGEQYF.

This clonotype was detected only a few times. The V gene is TRBV7-8, the J gene TRBJ2-7, with D unresolved. CDR3 length: 12 amino acids. V was trimmed by 6 bases and J by 2 bases, leaving 8 bases between them. Looked up from germline, CDR1 is SGHVS and CDR2 is FQNEAQ. This chain's CDR3 is CASSYSTYEQYF. DNA of the CDR3: TGTGCCAGCAGTTACTCGACCTACGAGCAGTACTTC.

This clonotype showed up many times. The chain joins TRBV7-9 to TRBJ2-7; no reliable D call. CDR1 and CDR2 from the germline V gene are SEHNR and FQNEAQ (reference sequence). The CDR3 totals 18 residues. V was pared by 4 bases and J by 3 bases, with 25 bases between. The CDR3 DNA reads as TGTGCCAGCAGCTCTTTCTACGAGCTCGGACCGCGTGGCTACGAGCAGTACTTC. Its protein product is CASSSFYELGPRGYEQYF.

This rearrangement joins TRBV10-3 to TRBJ2-5; 10 bases line up with TRBD2. Losses at the gene ends were 8 bases for V and 4 bases for J; bases not matched to a gene: 10. The CDR3 has 15 amino acids. Germline V gives CDR1 ENHRY, CDR2 SYGVKD. The CDR3 sequence: CAIRGGLAGVETQYF. The CDR3, as DNA: TGTGCCATCCGGGGGGGGCTAGCGGGAGTAGAGACCCAGTACTTC.